This TCR beta chain was sequenced for a study of T cell responses to AZD1222 COVID-19 vaccine. Some clones are missing from TCRdb's copy, which holds only in-frame ones; the method was immunoSEQ multiplex PCR. The repertoire holds about 110,000 clones, with around nine tenths as singletons. Germline loops: CDR1 SGHRS, CDR2 YFSETQ. The ends were cut back, 7 bases at V and 1 base at J, with 11 bases in the middle. The CDR3 totals 13 residues. The sample was peripheral blood, taken 28 days after the second AZD1222 dose. V usage is TRBV5-1 and J usage is TRBJ1-1; no definite D call. The receptor comes from an adult who received the AZD1222 COVID-19 vaccine. The CDR3 reads CASCPLPNTEAFF. The CDR3 region has the DNA TGCGCCAGCTGCCCTCTACCGAACACTGAAGCTTTCTTT.